This T cell receptor beta chain derives from a study of blood T cell repertoires in COVID-19. Study context: Samples of COVID-19 (acute and convalescent) were obtained from the United States, Italy and Spain.

There are 15 residues in the CDR3. V was pared by 2 bases and J by 7 bases, with 14 bases between. Germline CDR1 reads KGHSH; CDR2 reads LQKENI. Sequencing used immunoSEQ multiplex PCR; TCRdb keeps in-frame clones, though not all of them. Among about 140,000 clones listed, 65% to 90% were seen once. The clonotype originates from a man aged 45-65 years with acute or convalescent COVID-19. The gene calls are TRBV18 and TRBJ2-2; D ambiguous. Sequencing input: peripheral blood. The CDR3 region is CASSPNSGSGGELFF. As DNA, the CDR3 is TGTGCCAGCTCACCAAACTCCGGGTCTGGCGGGGAGCTGTTTTTT. Using reference TRBV18 and TRBJ2-2 for the parts outside the CDR3, the full variable domain is NAGVMQNPRHLVRRRGQEARLRCSPMKGHSHVYWYRQLPEEGLKFMVYLQKENIIDESGMPKERFSAEFPKEGPSILRIQQVVRGDSAAYFCASSPNSGSGGELFFGEGSRLTVL.